This T cell receptor (beta chain) was profiled in a study of CD8 T cells in Susac syndrome (dated by TCRdb to 2018 to 2020). Study-wide context: Among the Susac syndrome patients who were sequenced, clinically active disease was present in six and clinical remission was observed in fewer than 10. At blood withdrawal, Susac syndrome patients were therapy-naive, treated with corticosteroids (with IVIg additionally given to some), or treated with IVIg alone. Whether CD8+ T cell activation and differentiation in Susac syndrome was antigen driven was tested using repertoire sequencing. General findings and caveats noted by the study authors: In the CD4+ T cell repertoire of Susac syndrome patients, clonal expansion was not detected. The number of individuals in the TCR sequencing and HLA analysis was acknowledged as relatively small.

RNA was extracted using the RNeasy kit, and about 0.45 to 1 ug of the RNA was reverse transcribed with random hexamers. The immunoSEQ multiplex PCR assay, which covers 54 Vbeta and 13 Jbeta segments, was used to amplify TCR beta CDR3 regions. To correct PCR amplification bias, a synthetic template baseline was used for both primer optimization and computational correction. On the study's bioinformatics: Reads were annotated to V, D and J genes per IMGT and analyzed with immunoSEQ Analyzer, keeping only productive sequences. Clonality was calculated as one minus the Shannon entropy normalized by log2 of the number of productive unique sequences. For each patient and control, public and private clones were evaluated within the 100 most prevalent clones. Clones were defined as Susac-specific when absent from the healthy and MS cohorts, from about a thousand published viral clones and from other ImmuneACCESS disease sequences. The raw public data were reprocessed by TCRdb itself: fastp quality trimming at Q25, MiXCR clonotype calling, in-frame beta chains only. Duplicate CDR3 protein sequences are folded into a single record with the most common DNA and genes. TCRdb, not the authors, supplied the V and J calls. The sample profile shows more than 150,000 distinct CDR3 sequences; approximately 95% of them were found once. The ten biggest clones cover approximately 0.098% of the sample.

The germline V gene (reference sequence) specifies GTSNPN as CDR1 and SVGIG as CDR2. The trim is 4 bases for V and 0 bases for J, with a gap of 15 bases between the germline ends. Counted from cysteine to phenylalanine, this CDR3 has 16 amino acids. Solely the CDR3 DNA is kept, with 48 bases framed from the first base. High-throughput TCR beta sequencing profiled peripheral blood CD8+ and CD4+ T cells from healthy donors, Susac syndrome patients and multiple sclerosis patients. The Susac syndrome patients fulfilled recently defined diagnostic criteria for definite or probable disease. Bulk CD8+ and CD4+ T cells were purified by magnetic negative isolation, whereas CD8+ TEMRA cells were enriched by FACS. Blood was collected in EDTA tubes and processed within 24 hours, with PBMCs isolated through density gradient centrifugation. PBMCs intended for TCR sequencing were frozen in liquid nitrogen and were later thawed in a 37 degrees C water bath. The sorted or isolated CD4+, CD8+ and CD8+ TEMRA cells reached a purity of at least 90%.

A remark on this clonotype: The specificity of this receptor is unknown. Base qualities are missing; no much larger clone stands one base away.

The specimen was CD4+ T cells from PBMCs. The receptor was derived from a human donor with Susac syndrome. This chain joins TRBV30 to TRBJ1-4; TRBD1 is perhaps the D gene, given 6 matching bases. The CDR3 is CAWTTPWTATNEKLFF. The DNA reads TGTGCCTGGACCACACCTTGGACAGCAACTAATGAAAAACTGTTTTTT.